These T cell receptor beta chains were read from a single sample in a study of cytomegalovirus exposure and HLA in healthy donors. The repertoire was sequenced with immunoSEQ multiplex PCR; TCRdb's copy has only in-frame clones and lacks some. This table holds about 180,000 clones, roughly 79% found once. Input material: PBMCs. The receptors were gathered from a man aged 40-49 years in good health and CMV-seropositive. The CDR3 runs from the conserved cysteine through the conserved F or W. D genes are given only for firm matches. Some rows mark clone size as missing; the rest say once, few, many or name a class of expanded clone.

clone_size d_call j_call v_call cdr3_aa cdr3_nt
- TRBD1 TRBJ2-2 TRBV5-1 CASSSHRGTNTGELFF TGCGCCAGCAGCTCACACAGGGGCACGAACACCGGGGAGCTGTTTTTT
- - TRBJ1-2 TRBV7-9 CASSLGEGGYTF TGTGCCAGCAGCTTGGGGGAGGGTGGCTACACCTTC
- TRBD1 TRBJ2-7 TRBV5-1 CASSLHLQGENYEQYF TGCGCCAGCAGCCTACACCTACAGGGGGAGAATTACGAGCAGTACTTC
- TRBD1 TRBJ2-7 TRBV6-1 CASSESTGAPYEQYF TGTGCCAGCAGTGAATCGACAGGGGCCCCCTATGAGCAGTACTTC
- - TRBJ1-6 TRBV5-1 CASSLAGNSPLHF TGCGCCAGCAGCTTGGCCGGTAATTCACCCCTCCACTTT
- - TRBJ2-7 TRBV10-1 CASIPRAGRSYEQYF TGCGCCAGCATCCCGAGGGCCGGGAGATCCTACGAGCAGTACTTC
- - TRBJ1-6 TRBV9 CASSAQPTPSPLHF TGTGCCAGCAGCGCCCAGCCGACACCTTCACCCCTCCACTTT
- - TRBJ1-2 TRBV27 CASSFSDRLGYTF TGTGCCAGCAGTTTTTCGGACAGACTTGGCTACACCTTC
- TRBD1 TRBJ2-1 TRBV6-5 CASSEQGGSYNEQFF TGTGCCAGCAGCGAACAGGGGGGCTCCTACAATGAGCAGTTCTTC
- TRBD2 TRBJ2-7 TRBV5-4 CASSLYSLAGGEQYF TGTGCCAGCAGCTTGTATTCCCTGGCGGGAGGCGAGCAGTACTTC
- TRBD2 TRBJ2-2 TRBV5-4 CASRMGLAAFTGELFF TGTGCCAGCAGGATGGGACTAGCGGCCTTCACCGGGGAGCTGTTTTTT
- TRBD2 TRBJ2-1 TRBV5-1 CASSLVLAGRVEQFF TGCGCCAGCAGCTTGGTTCTAGCGGGAAGGGTTGAGCAGTTCTTC
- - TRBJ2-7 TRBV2 CASSESPVLAYEQYF TGTGCCAGCAGTGAAAGCCCGGTCCTCGCCTACGAGCAGTACTTC
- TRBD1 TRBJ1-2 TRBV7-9 CASSQGAGGNYGYTF TGTGCCAGCAGCCAGGGGGCAGGGGGTAACTATGGCTACACCTTC
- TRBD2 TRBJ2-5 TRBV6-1 CASSERASGMQETQYF TGTGCCAGCAGTGAAAGGGCTAGCGGCATGCAAGAGACCCAGTACTTC
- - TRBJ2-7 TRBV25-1 CASSELERGNEQYF TGTGCCAGCAGTGAATTGGAAAGAGGGAACGAGCAGTACTTC
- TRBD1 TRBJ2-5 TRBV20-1 CSGQGAETQYF TGCAGTGGACAGGGGGCAGAGACCCAGTACTTC
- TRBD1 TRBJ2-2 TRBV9 CASSVGTGGPGELFF TGTGCCAGCAGCGTAGGGACAGGGGGCCCCGGGGAGCTGTTTTTT
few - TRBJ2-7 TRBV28 CASSLSTSYEQYF TGTGCCAGCAGTCTATCCACTTCCTACGAGCAGTACTTC
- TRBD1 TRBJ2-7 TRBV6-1 CASSEAGQLSYEQYF TGTGCCAGCAGTGAAGCGGGACAGCTTTCCTACGAGCAGTACTTC
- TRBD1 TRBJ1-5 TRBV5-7 CASSLTKQQGVHSNQPQHF TGTGCCAGCAGCTTAACAAAACAACAGGGGGTTCATAGCAATCAGCCCCAGCATTTT
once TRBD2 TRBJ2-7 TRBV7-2 CASSLGLEVYEQYF TGTGCCAGCAGCTTGGGACTAGAAGTCTACGAGCAGTACTTC
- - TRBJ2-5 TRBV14 CASSPLGGPGGETQYF TGTGCCAGCAGCCCCCTAGGCGGGCCCGGCGGGGAGACCCAGTACTTC
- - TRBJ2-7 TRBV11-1 CASSLKADPSYEQYF TGTGCCAGCAGCTTAAAGGCGGATCCCTCCTACGAGCAGTACTTC
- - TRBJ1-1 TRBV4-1 CASSQERTANTEAFF TGCGCCAGCAGCCAAGAGAGGACAGCGAACACTGAAGCTTTCTTT
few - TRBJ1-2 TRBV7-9 CASSSLRTVNYGYTF TGTGCCAGCAGCTCCCTACGAACGGTAAACTATGGCTACACCTTC
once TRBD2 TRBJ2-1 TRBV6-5 CASSYSAGGSTNEQFF TGTGCCAGCAGTTACTCGGCGGGAGGTTCCACCAATGAGCAGTTCTTC
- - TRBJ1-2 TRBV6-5 CASSHQGINYGYTF TGTGCCAGCAGTCATCAGGGGATTAACTATGGCTACACCTTC
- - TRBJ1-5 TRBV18 CASSTMGQGNQPQHF TGTGCCAGCTCCACCATGGGCCAGGGGAACCAGCCCCAGCATTTT
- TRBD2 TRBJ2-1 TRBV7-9 CASSLEVIAGEGEQFF TGTGCCAGCAGCTTAGAGGTCATAGCGGGAGAGGGGGAGCAGTTCTTC
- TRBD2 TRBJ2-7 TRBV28 CASSILGLAYEQYF TGTGCCAGCAGCATACTCGGACTAGCCTACGAGCAGTACTTC
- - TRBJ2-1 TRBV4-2 CASSSYGGGAGVLSYNEQFF TGTGCCAGCAGCTCTTATGGGGGCGGGGCGGGAGTCCTCTCCTACAATGAGCAGTTCTTC
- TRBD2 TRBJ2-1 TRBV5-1 CASSKGLAGASNEQFF TGCGCCAGCAGCAAGGGACTAGCGGGAGCATCGAATGAGCAGTTCTTC